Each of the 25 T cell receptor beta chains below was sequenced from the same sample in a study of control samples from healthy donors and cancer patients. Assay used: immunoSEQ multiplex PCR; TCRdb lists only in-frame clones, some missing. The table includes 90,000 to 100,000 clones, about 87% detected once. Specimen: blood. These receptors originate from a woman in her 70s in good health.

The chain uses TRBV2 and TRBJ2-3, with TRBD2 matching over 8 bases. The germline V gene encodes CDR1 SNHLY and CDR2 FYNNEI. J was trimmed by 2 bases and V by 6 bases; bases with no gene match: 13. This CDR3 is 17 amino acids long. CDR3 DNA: TGTGCCAGCAGGCAAACCTCCTTAGCGGGGCCCACAGATACGCAGTATTTT. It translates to CASRQTSLAGPTDTQYF. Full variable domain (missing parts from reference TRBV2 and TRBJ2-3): EPEVTQTPSHQVTQMGQEVILRCVPISNHLYFYWYRQILGQKVEFLVSFYNNEISEKSEIFDDQFSVERPDGSNFTLKIRSTKLEDSAMYFCASRQTSLAGPTDTQYFGPGTRLTVL.

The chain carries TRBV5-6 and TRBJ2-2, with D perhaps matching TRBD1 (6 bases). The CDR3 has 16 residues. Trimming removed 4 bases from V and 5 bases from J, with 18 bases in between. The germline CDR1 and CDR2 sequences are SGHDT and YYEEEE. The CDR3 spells CASSPGTQLPTGELFF. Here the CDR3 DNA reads TGTGCCAGCAGCCCGGGGACACAACTCCCGACCGGGGAGCTGTTTTTT.

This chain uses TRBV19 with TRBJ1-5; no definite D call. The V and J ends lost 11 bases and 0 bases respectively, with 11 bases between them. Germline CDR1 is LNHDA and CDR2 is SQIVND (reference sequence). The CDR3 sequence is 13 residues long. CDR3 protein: CAVGLNSNQPQHF. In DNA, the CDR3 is TGTGCCGTTGGACTGAATAGCAATCAGCCCCAGCATTTT.

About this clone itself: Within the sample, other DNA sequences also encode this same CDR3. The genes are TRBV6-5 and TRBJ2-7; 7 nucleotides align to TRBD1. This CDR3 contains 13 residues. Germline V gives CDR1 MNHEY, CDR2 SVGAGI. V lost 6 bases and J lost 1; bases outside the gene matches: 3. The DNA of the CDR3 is TGTGCCAGCAGAGAGACAGGGTCCTACGAGCAGTACTTC. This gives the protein CASRETGSYEQYF.

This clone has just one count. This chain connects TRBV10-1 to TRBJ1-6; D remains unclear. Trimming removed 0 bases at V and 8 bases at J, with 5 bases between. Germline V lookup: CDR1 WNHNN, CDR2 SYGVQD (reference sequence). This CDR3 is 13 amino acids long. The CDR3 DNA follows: TGCGCCAGCAGTGAGTCGTCGGATTCACCCCTCCACTTT. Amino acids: CASSESSDSPLHF.

CDR3 sequence reads: CASSQVGRGVINEQFF. CDR3 DNA: TGTGCCAGCAGCCAAGTCGGCAGGGGCGTTATCAATGAGCAGTTCTTC. The chain couples TRBV4-2 to TRBJ2-1; D possibly corresponds to TRBD1 (6 bases). CDR1 LGHNA and CDR2 YNFKEQ come from the germline V gene. Between the trimmed V and J ends, which lost 1 base and 6 bases, there was a span of 16 bases. The CDR3 has 16 residues.

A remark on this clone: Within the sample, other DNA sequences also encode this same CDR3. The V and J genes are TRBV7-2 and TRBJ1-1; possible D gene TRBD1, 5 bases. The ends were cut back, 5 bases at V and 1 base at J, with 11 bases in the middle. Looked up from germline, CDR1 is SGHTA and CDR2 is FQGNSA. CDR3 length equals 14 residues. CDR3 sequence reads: CASSPGPGNTEAFF. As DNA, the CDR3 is TGTGCCAGCAGCCCGGGGCCAGGGAACACTGAAGCTTTCTTT.

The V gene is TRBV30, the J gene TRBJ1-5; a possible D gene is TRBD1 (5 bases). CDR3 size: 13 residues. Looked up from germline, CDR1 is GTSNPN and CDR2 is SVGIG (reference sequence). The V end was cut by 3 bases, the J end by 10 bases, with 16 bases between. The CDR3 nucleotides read TGTGCCTGGAGGGGACTAGCAGAGGGTCCCCAGCATTTT. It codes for CAWRGLAEGPQHF.

The CDR3 protein is CSAGGGANEKLFF. In nucleotides, the CDR3 is TGCAGCGCGGGAGGGGGGGCTAATGAAAAACTGTTTTTT. The chain has TRBV29-1 and TRBJ1-4; a possible D gene is TRBD1 (6 bases). Germline CDR1 and CDR2: SQVTM and ANQGSEA. V was pared by 7 bases and J by 3 bases, with 12 bases between. This CDR3 is 13 amino acids long.

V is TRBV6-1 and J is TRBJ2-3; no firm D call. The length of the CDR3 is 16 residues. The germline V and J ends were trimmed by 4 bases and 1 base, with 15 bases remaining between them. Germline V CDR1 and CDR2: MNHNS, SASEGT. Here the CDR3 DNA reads TGTGCCAGCAGTGCCCGTAAAGGCCCCGGCACAGATACGCAGTATTTT. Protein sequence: CASSARKGPGTDTQYF.

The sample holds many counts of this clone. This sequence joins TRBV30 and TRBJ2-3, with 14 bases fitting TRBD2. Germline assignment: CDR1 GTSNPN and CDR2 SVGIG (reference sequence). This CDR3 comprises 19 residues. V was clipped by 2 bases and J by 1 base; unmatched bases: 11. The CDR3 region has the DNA TGTGCCTGGAGTCCCAATCCGACTAGCGGGGGGGTACGCACAGATACGCAGTATTTT. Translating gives CAWSPNPTSGGVRTDTQYF.

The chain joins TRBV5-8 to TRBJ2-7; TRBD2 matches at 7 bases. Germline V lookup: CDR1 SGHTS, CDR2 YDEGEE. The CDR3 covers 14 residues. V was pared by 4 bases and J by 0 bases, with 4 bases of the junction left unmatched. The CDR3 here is CASSGRGSSYEQYF. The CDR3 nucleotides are TGTGCCAGCAGCGGGCGGGGGAGCTCCTACGAGCAGTACTTC.

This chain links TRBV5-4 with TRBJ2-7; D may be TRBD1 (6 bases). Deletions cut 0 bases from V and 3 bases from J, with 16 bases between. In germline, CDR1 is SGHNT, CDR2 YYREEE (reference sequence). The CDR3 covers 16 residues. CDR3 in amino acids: CASSLAGTLKGYEQYF. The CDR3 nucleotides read TGTGCCAGCAGCTTGGCAGGGACATTGAAGGGCTACGAGCAGTACTTC.

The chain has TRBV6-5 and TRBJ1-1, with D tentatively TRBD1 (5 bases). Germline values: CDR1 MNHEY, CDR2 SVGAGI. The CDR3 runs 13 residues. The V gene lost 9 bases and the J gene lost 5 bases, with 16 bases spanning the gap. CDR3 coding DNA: TGTGCCAGTTCTTATGGGGGGGTGACTGAAGCTTTCTTT. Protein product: CASSYGGVTEAFF.

In DNA, the CDR3 is TGTGCCAGCAGCTTAAGGGACTCAAACTCTGGGGCCAACGTCCTGACTTTC. Its translation: CASSLRDSNSGANVLTF. The chain employs TRBV7-3 and TRBJ2-6; D perhaps matches TRBD2 (6 bases). Germline CDR1 and CDR2: SGHTA and FQGTGA. CDR3 length: 17 residues. The V gene lost 1 base and the J gene lost 0 bases, with 10 bases spanning the gap.

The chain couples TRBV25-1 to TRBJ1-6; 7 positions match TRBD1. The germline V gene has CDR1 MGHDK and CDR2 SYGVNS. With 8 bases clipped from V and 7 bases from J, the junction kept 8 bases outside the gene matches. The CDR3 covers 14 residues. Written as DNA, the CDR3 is TGTGCCAGCCAGAGACAGGGACAAAATTCACCCCTCCACTTT. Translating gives CASQRQGQNSPLHF.

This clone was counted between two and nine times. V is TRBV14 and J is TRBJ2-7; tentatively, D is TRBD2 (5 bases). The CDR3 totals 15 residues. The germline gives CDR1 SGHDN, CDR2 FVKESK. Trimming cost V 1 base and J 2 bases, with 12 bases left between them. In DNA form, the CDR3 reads TGTGCCAGCAGCCAAGGCCAGCGGCCTACCTACGAGCAGTACTTC. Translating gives CASSQGQRPTYEQYF.

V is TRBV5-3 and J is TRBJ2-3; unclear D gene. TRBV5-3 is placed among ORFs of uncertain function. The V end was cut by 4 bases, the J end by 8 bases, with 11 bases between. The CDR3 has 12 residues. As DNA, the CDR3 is TGTGCCAGAAGCGCGTCGTTGGGTACGCAGTATTTT. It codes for CARSASLGTQYF.

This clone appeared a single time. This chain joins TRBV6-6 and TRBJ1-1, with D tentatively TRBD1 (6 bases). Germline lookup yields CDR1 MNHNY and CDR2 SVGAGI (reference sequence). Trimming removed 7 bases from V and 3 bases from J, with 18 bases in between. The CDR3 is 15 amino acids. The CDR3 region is CASTARGGADTEAFF. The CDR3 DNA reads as TGTGCCAGCACCGCAAGGGGGGGCGCGGACACTGAAGCTTTCTTT.

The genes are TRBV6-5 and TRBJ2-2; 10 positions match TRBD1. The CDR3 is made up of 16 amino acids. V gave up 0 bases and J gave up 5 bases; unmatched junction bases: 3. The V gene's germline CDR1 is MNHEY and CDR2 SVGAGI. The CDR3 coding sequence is TGTGCCAGCAGTTACTCGAGGACAGGGGGGACCGGGGAGCTGTTTTTT. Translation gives CASSYSRTGGTGELFF.

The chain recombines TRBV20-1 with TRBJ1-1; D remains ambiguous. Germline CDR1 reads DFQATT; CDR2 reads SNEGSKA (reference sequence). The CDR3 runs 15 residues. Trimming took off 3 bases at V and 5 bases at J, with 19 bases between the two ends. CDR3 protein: CSASYLTGEGTEAFF. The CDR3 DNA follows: TGCAGTGCTAGTTACTTAACGGGTGAGGGTACTGAAGCTTTCTTT.

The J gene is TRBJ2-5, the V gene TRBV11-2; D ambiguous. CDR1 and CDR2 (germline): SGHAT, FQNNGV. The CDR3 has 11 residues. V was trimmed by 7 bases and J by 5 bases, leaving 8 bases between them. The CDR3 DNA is TGTGCCAGCAAATCGGAGGAGACCCAGTACTTC. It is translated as CASKSEETQYF.

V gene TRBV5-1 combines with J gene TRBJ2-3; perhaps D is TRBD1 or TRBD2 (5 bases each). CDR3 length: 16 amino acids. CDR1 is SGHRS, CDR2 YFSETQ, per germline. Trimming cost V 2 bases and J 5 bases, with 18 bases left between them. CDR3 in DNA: TGCGCCAGCAGCTTTGATTACCGAGGGGTCGGAGATACGCAGTATTTT. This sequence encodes CASSFDYRGVGDTQYF. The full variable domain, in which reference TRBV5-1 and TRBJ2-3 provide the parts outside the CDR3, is KAGVTQTPRYLIKTRGQQVTLSCSPISGHRSVSWYQQTPGQGLQFLFEYFSETQRNKGNFPGRFSGRQFSNSRSEMNVSTLELGDSALYLCASSFDYRGVGDTQYFGPGTRLTVL.

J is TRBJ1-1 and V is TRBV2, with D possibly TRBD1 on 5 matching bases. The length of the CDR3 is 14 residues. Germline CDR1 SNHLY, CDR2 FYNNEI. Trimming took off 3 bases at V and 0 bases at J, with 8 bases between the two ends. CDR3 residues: CASSEQTVNTEAFF. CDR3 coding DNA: TGTGCCAGCAGTGAGCAGACAGTGAACACTGAAGCTTTCTTT.

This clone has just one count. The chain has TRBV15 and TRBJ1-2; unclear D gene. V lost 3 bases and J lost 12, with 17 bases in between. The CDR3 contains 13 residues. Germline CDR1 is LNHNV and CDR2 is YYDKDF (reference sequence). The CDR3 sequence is CATSRSSQPINTF. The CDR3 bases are TGTGCCACCAGCAGGTCCAGTCAACCTATTAACACCTTC. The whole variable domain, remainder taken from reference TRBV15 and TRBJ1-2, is DAMVIQNPRYQVTQFGKPVTLSCSQTLNHNVMYWYQQKSSQAPKLLFHYYDKDFNNEADTPDNFQSRRPNTSFCFLDIRSPGLGDTAMYLCATSRSSQPINTFGSGTRLTVV.